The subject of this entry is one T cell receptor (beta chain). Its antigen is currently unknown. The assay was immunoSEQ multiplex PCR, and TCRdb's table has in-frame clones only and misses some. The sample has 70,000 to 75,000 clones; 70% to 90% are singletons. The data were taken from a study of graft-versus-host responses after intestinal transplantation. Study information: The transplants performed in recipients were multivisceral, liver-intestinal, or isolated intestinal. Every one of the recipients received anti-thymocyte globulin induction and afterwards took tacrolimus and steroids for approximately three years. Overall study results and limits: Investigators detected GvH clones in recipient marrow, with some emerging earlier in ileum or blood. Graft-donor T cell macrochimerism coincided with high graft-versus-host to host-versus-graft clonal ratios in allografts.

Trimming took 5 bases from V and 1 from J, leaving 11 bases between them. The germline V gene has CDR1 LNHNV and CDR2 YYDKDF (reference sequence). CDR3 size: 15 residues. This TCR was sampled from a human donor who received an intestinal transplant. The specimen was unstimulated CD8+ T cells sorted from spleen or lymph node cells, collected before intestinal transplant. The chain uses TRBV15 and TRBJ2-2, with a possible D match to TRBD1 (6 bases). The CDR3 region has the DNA TGTGCCACCAGCTCCGGACAGCTGAACACCGGGGAGCTGTTTTTT. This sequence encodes CATSSGQLNTGELFF.